The entry below gives a single TCR beta chain sequence along with its context. This record belongs to a study of cytomegalovirus exposure and HLA in healthy donors. Amplification used 60 Vbeta primers and 13 Jbeta primers. Sequenced by immunoSEQ multiplex PCR; TCRdb stores in-frame clones only, minus some. The sample contains under 200,000 clones, roughly 74% of which appear only once. This CDR3 contains 11 residues. Trimming pared 6 bases from V and 9 bases from J, leaving 9 bases between. Per germline, CDR1 MNHEY and CDR2 SVGAGI. The sample was PBMCs. The chain employs TRBV6-5 and TRBJ2-1, with D hard to call. This sequence originates from a woman aged 25 to 39 in good health and CMV-seropositive. The CDR3 DNA follows: TGTGCCAGCAGCACACGCGGTGAGCAGTTCTTC. This codes for CASSTRGEQFF.